A single sample gave rise to the 28 T cell receptor beta chains below, sequenced in a study of PD-1 blockade in classical Hodgkin lymphoma. Time point noted: cycle 4 day 1 (C4D1), after 5 to 7 weeks of nivolumab. With no exception, relapse followed autologous stem cell transplantation in all patients, and brentuximab vedotin exposure varied. Libraries were prepared by immunoSEQ multiplex PCR; TCRdb keeps only in-frame clonotypes and omits some of them. The sample holds tens of thousands of clones, approximately 76% seen once. Here the sequenced sample was peripheral blood mononuclear cells (PBMCs), taken before the fourth cycle of nivolumab. The source is a human donor with classical Hodgkin lymphoma.

The rearrangement uses TRBV6-1 and TRBJ2-4, with 12 nucleotides matching TRBD1. There are 20 residues in the CDR3. J was trimmed by 0 bases and V by 2 bases; bases with no gene match: 11. Germline V gene lookup returns CDR1 MNHNS and CDR2 SASEGT. For the CDR3, the DNA is TGTGCCAGCAGTGAAAGTATGGGACAGGGGGCAAAGAGAGCCAAAAACATTCAGTACTTC. Encoded protein: CASSESMGQGAKRAKNIQYF.

The sample holds one count of this clone. The chain carries TRBV7-2 and TRBJ2-1; 7 bases align to TRBD2. The CDR3 is 17 amino acids. Germline CDR1 SGHTA, CDR2 FQGNSA. With 1 base clipped from V and 6 bases from J, the junction kept 12 bases outside the gene matches. The CDR3 loop is CASSLGPLAGQANEQFF. The CDR3 DNA sequence: TGTGCCAGCAGCTTAGGCCCCTTAGCGGGTCAGGCCAATGAGCAGTTCTTC.

This chain uses TRBV7-9 with TRBJ2-7; no clear D. Germline CDR1 reads SEHNR; CDR2 reads FQNEAQ (reference sequence). Trimming took off 1 base at V and 5 bases at J, with 9 bases between the two ends. The CDR3 is made up of 13 amino acids. CDR3: CASSLDDRDEQYF. The CDR3 DNA follows: TGTGCCAGCAGCTTAGACGATAGGGACGAGCAGTACTTC.

The sample holds a few counts of this clone. The same CDR3 can be traced to other DNA sequences in this sample. This chain connects TRBV10-2 to TRBJ2-2; possibly TRBD1 or TRBD2 for D (6 bases each). Trimming pared 4 bases from V and 5 bases from J, leaving 8 bases between. The germline V gene encodes CDR1 WSHSY and CDR2 SAAADI. CDR3 length: 13 amino acids. This CDR3 is CASSGRGTGELFF. CDR3 sequence (DNA): TGCGCCAGCAGTGGGAGGGGGACCGGGGAGCTGTTTTTT.

V usage is TRBV5-1 and J usage is TRBJ2-2; 11 nucleotides line up with TRBD1. The junction had 10 bases not matched to a gene; V was cut back by 3 bases and J by 6 bases. This CDR3 comprises 17 residues. Germline assignment: CDR1 SGHRS and CDR2 YFSETQ. The CDR3 DNA reads TGCGCCAGCAGCTCAAACCCCGGGACAGGGGGTGCCGGGGAGCTGTTTTTT. Residues: CASSSNPGTGGAGELFF.

This clone has just a few counts. V gene TRBV5-1 combines with J gene TRBJ2-7, with TRBD1 as a possible D gene (6 bases). CDR3 length: 15 amino acids. Per germline, CDR1 SGHRS and CDR2 YFSETQ. Deletions cut 6 bases from V and 2 bases from J, with 18 bases between. The CDR3 region is CASNPGQFVTYEQYF. DNA of the CDR3: TGCGCCAGCAACCCCGGACAGTTTGTCACCTACGAGCAGTACTTC.

The chain employs TRBV14 and TRBJ2-7; D unclear. In germline, CDR1 is SGHDN, CDR2 FVKESK. The CDR3 has 15 amino acids. The germline V and J ends were trimmed by 1 base and 3 bases, with 13 bases remaining between them. The CDR3 loop is CASSQGGERFYEQYF. The DNA for the CDR3 is TGTGCCAGCAGCCAAGGTGGAGAGAGGTTCTACGAGCAGTACTTC.

The genes are TRBV19 and TRBJ2-1; 14 bases map to TRBD2. Germline CDR1 reads LNHDA; CDR2 reads SQIVND (reference sequence). The CDR3 loop spans 15 amino acids. V was clipped by 6 bases and J by 9 bases; unmatched bases: 7. The CDR3 DNA reads as TGTGCCAGTAGCAAGACTAGCGGGAGGGCAGTTGAGCAGTTCTTC. Its translation: CASSKTSGRAVEQFF.

V usage is TRBV6-5 and J usage is TRBJ2-5; D could derive from TRBD1 or TRBD2 (5 bases each). Germline V gives CDR1 MNHEY, CDR2 SVGAGI. V was pared by 0 bases and J by 3 bases, with 11 bases between. There are 15 residues in the CDR3. In DNA, the CDR3 is TGTGCCAGCAGTTACTCCGGGGCCTCTGAAGAGACCCAGTACTTC. This codes for CASSYSGASEETQYF.

The V and J genes are TRBV9 and TRBJ1-1; no reliable D call. The germline V gene has CDR1 SGDLS and CDR2 YYNGEE. V was clipped by 0 bases and J by 3 bases, with 6 bases between them. The CDR3 contains 13 residues. CDR3 protein: CASSVDTDTEAFF. The CDR3 DNA follows: TGTGCCAGCAGCGTAGACACAGACACTGAAGCTTTCTTT.

The rearrangement joins TRBV7-9 to TRBJ1-1, with TRBD1 identical over 7 bases. The CDR3 consists of 15 residues. The V gene end was trimmed by 1 base and the J gene end by 2 bases; junction bases not matched to a gene: 4. Looked up from germline, CDR1 is SEHNR and CDR2 is FQNEAQ (reference sequence). The CDR3 protein is CASSLGTGVNTEAFF. CDR3 in DNA: TGTGCCAGCAGCTTAGGGACAGGCGTCAACACTGAAGCTTTCTTT. The entire variable domain, with the rest obtained from reference TRBV7-9 and TRBJ1-1, is as follows: DTGVSQNPRHKITKRGQNVTFRCDPISEHNRLYWYRQTLGQGPEFLTYFQNEAQLEKSRLLSDRFSAERPKGSFSTLEIQRTEQGDSAMYLCASSLGTGVNTEAFFGQGTRLTVV.

With respect to this clone: Different DNA sequences within this sample yield the same CDR3. The V and J genes are TRBV5-4 and TRBJ2-5; D is undetermined. This CDR3 region has 12 residues. Between the trimmed V and J ends, which lost 0 bases and 5 bases, there was a span of 5 bases. In germline, CDR1 is SGHNT, CDR2 YYREEE (reference sequence). Here the CDR3 reads CASSLVGETQYF. DNA of the CDR3: TGTGCCAGCAGCTTGGTAGGGGAGACCCAGTACTTC.

Only a few counts were recorded for this clone. V usage is TRBV6-5 and J usage is TRBJ1-1; maybe TRBD1 (6 bases). Deletions cut 2 bases from V and 5 bases from J, with 12 bases between. CDR1 MNHEY and CDR2 SVGAGI come from the germline V gene. This CDR3 region has 14 residues. The CDR3 DNA sequence: TGTGCCAGCAGTTACCGATTAGGGGGTACTGAAGCTTTCTTT. Its protein product is CASSYRLGGTEAFF.

V and J are TRBV6-5 and TRBJ2-3, with D hard to call. This CDR3 has 14 amino acids. Germline V gives CDR1 MNHEY, CDR2 SVGAGI. The V and J ends lost 0 bases and 6 bases respectively, with 10 bases between them. The CDR3 DNA reads as TGTGCCAGCAGTTACTCGGGCTCCAAGGATACGCAGTATTTT. Residues: CASSYSGSKDTQYF.

The rearrangement uses TRBV7-8 and TRBJ2-5; tentative D call: TRBD2 (5 bases). Germline loops: CDR1 SGHVS, CDR2 FQNEAQ. V was cut by 5 bases and J by 0 bases, with 13 bases left in between. This CDR3 has 15 amino acids. This CDR3 reads CASSPYSGYQETQYF. The CDR3, as DNA: TGTGCCAGCAGCCCCTATTCGGGGTACCAAGAGACCCAGTACTTC. The full variable domain, in which reference TRBV7-8 and TRBJ2-5 provide the parts outside the CDR3, is GAGVSQSPRYKVAKRGQDVALRCDPISGHVSLFWYQQALGQGPEFLTYFQNEAQLDKSGLPSDRFFAERPEGSVSTLKIQRTQQEDSAVYLCASSPYSGYQETQYFGPGTRLLVL.

The sample holds one count of this clone. The chain couples TRBV6-6 to TRBJ1-4, with D unclear. Germline values: CDR1 MNHNY, CDR2 SVGAGI (reference sequence). This CDR3 contains 14 residues. The V and J ends lost 2 bases and 8 bases respectively, with 12 bases between them. This CDR3 reads CASSYGGPGEKLFF. DNA of the CDR3: TGTGCCAGCAGTTACGGCGGCCCTGGGGAAAAACTGTTTTTT.

The J gene is TRBJ2-1, the V gene TRBV9, with 7 bases identical to TRBD1. J was trimmed by 4 bases and V by 5 bases; bases with no gene match: 12. The V gene's germline CDR1 is SGDLS and CDR2 YYNGEE. The CDR3 length is 16 residues. Here the CDR3 reads CASRAPGTDDYNEQFF. For the CDR3, the DNA is TGTGCCAGCAGGGCGCCCGGGACAGACGATTACAATGAGCAGTTCTTC.

This clone showed up just once. V is TRBV11-3 and J is TRBJ2-5, with unresolved D. Trimming took off 4 bases at V and 5 bases at J, with 8 bases between the two ends. This CDR3 contains 12 residues. The germline V gene has CDR1 SGHNT and CDR2 YENEEA. The CDR3 protein is CASSYLAETQYF. The CDR3, as DNA: TGTGCCAGCAGCTATTTGGCGGAGACCCAGTACTTC. The entire variable domain, with the rest obtained from reference TRBV11-3 and TRBJ2-5, is as follows: EAGVVQSPRYKIIEKKQPVAFWCNPISGHNTLYWYLQNLGQGPELLIRYENEEAVDDSQLPKDRFSAERLKGVDSTLKIQPAELGDSAVYLCASSYLAETQYFGPGTRLLVL.

The rearrangement uses TRBV28 and TRBJ2-3, with D perhaps TRBD2 (6 bases). The length of the CDR3 is 14 residues. Trimming cost V 6 bases and J 7 bases, with 17 bases left between them. Germline CDR1 MDHEN, CDR2 SYDVKM. CDR3 region: CASSRPRDPYTQYF. The CDR3 DNA reads TGTGCCAGCAGCAGGCCGCGGGATCCCTATACGCAGTATTTT.

This clone was counted many times. The gene calls are TRBV6-5 and TRBJ1-1; D is undetermined. The germline V and J ends were trimmed by 10 bases and 10 bases, with 13 bases remaining between them. Germline lookup yields CDR1 MNHEY and CDR2 SVGAGI. The CDR3 is 10 amino acids. CDR3 in DNA: TGTGCCACTGGCCGGGGAGGAGCTTTCTTT. Amino acids: CATGRGGAFF.

This clone was counted a few times. One junction end disagrees with the germline gene, perhaps due to a read error. This chain joins TRBV11-2 and TRBJ2-3; no clear D gene. Germline V gives CDR1 SGHAT, CDR2 FQNNGV. This CDR3 has 15 residues. CDR3 sequence: CASSLGGRRTNTQYF. The CDR3 bases are TGTGCCAGCAGCTTAGGTGGACGCCGCACAAATACGCAGTATTTT. Supplemented by reference TRBV11-2 and TRBJ2-3, the full variable domain reads EAGVAQSPRYKIIEKRQSVAFWCNPISGHATLYWYQQILGQGPKLLIQFQNNGVVDDSQLPKDRFSAERLKGVDSTLKIQPAKLEDSAVYLCASSLGGRRTNTQYFGPGTRLTVL.

This sequence joins TRBV19 and TRBJ2-7; 7 nucleotides match TRBD2. Germline-derived CDR1 and CDR2 are LNHDA and SQIVND (reference sequence). The CDR3 is 15 residues long. J lost 6 bases, V lost 4 bases, and 12 bases had no gene match. The CDR3 bases are TGTGCCAGTAGTAGGGTGCGGGAGCTTGGTGTCGAGCAGTACTTC. Protein: CASSRVRELGVEQYF.

In this sample, this clone turned up a few times. The chain combines TRBV7-9 with TRBJ1-1, with a possible D match to TRBD1 (6 bases). Trimming took off 5 bases at V and 3 bases at J, with 16 bases between the two ends. The CDR3 has 15 residues. CDR1 and CDR2 (germline): SEHNR, FQNEAQ (reference sequence). As DNA, the CDR3 is TGTGCCAGCAGCGTAAGACAGGCCGGGGACACTGAAGCTTTCTTT. Translated: CASSVRQAGDTEAFF.

CDR3 DNA sequence: TGCGCCAGCAGCCACGGCCCTTTTAATGAAAAACTGTTTTTT. It is translated as CASSHGPFNEKLFF. The chain carries TRBV4-1 and TRBJ1-4; no clear D. V gave up 3 bases and J gave up 4 bases, with 9 bases separating them. The CDR3 sequence is 14 residues long. From germline, CDR1 is MGHRA and CDR2 YSYEKL.

The CDR3 protein is CASGQDSFTQYF. Here the CDR3 DNA reads TGCGCCAGCGGCCAAGACAGTTTTACGCAGTATTTT. The chain joins TRBV10-2 to TRBJ2-3; tentative D call: TRBD1 (5 bases). V lost 8 bases to trimming and J lost 8 bases, with 14 bases between them. CDR3 size: 12 residues. The germline gives CDR1 WSHSY, CDR2 SAAADI.

In its sample, this clone was seen once. This chain joins TRBV28 and TRBJ1-3, with unresolved D. The germline CDR1 and CDR2 sequences are MDHEN and SYDVKM. V shed 6 bases and J shed 2 bases, with 14 bases lying between them. This CDR3 is built from 15 residues. The CDR3 sequence is CASSRVGLPGNTIYF. DNA for the CDR3: TGTGCCAGCAGCCGCGTTGGTCTGCCTGGAAACACCATATATTTT.

The table lists this clone with a count of one. The gene calls are TRBV18 and TRBJ2-1; possibly TRBD1 for D (5 bases). CDR1 is KGHSH and CDR2 is LQKENI in the germline V gene. The CDR3 extends over 16 amino acids. The ends were cut back, 6 bases at V and 0 bases at J, with 15 bases in the middle. CDR3 region: CASSQIRGDSYNEQFF. Here the CDR3 DNA reads TGTGCCAGCTCTCAGATTAGGGGCGACTCCTACAATGAGCAGTTCTTC. The full variable domain, its missing parts supplied by reference TRBV18 and TRBJ2-1, is NAGVMQNPRHLVRRRGQEARLRCSPMKGHSHVYWYRQLPEEGLKFMVYLQKENIIDESGMPKERFSAEFPKEGPSILRIQQVVRGDSAAYFCASSQIRGDSYNEQFFGPGTRLTVL.

In this sample, this clone turned up once. This chain joins TRBV27 and TRBJ1-2, with TRBD1 matching 8 bases. Per germline, CDR1 MNHEY and CDR2 SMNVEV (reference sequence). CDR3 length: 13 amino acids. J gave up 3 bases and V 6 bases, and 3 bases lay outside the gene matches. CDR3 in DNA: TGTGCCAGCAGGGGGACAGGCTACTATGGCTACACCTTC. It yields the protein CASRGTGYYGYTF.